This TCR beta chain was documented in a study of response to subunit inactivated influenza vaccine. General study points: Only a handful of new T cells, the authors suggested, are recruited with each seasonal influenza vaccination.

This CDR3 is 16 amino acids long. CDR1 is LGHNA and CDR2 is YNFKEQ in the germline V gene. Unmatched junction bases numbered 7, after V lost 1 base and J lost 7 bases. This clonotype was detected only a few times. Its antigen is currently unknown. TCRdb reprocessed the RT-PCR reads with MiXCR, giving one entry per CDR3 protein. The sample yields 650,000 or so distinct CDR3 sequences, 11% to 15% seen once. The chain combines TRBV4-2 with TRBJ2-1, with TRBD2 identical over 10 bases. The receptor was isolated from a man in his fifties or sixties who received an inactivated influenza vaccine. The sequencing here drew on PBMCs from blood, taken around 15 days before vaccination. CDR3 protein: CASSQAPSGSTNEQFF. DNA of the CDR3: TGTGCCAGCAGCCAAGCCCCTAGCGGGAGTACGAATGAGCAGTTCTTC.